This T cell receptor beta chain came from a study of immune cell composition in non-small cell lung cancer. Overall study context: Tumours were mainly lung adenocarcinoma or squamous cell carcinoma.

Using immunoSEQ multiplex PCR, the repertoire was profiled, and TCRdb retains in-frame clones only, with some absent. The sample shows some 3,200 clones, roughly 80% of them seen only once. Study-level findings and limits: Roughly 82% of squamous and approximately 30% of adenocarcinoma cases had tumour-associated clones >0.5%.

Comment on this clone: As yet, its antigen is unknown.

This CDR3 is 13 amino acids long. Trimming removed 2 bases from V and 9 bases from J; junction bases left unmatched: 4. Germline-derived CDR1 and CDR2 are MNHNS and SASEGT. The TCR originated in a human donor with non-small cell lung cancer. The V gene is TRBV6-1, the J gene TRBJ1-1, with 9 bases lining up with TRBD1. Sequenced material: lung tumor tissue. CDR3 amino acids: CASSELGQGQAFF. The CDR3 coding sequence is TGTGCCAGCAGTGAATTGGGACAGGGCCAAGCTTTCTTT.